The subject of this entry is one T cell receptor beta chain. This sample is part of a study of blood T cell repertoires in COVID-19. Study context: Donors in the United States, Italy and Spain gave samples during acute or convalescent COVID-19. Sources were T cells, B-cell-depleted T cells, or PBMCs; the material itself was cDNA or gDNA.

In the original workflow: Counts of nucleated cells, estimated from reference gene primer amplification, were obtained. Data came from immunoSEQ multiplex PCR; TCRdb stores just in-frame clones and leaves some out. V and J calls and clone size are as listed in that table; D and trimming were resolved from the DNA. This sample yields hundreds of thousands of clones, of which roughly nine tenths are seen a single time; around 3% belongs to the top ten. The CDR3 totals 10 residues. Germline V gene sequence: CDR1 MNHEY, CDR2 SVGAGI. Trimming took 8 bases from V and 10 from J, leaving 10 bases between them. Enrolment of Seattle patients took place during active infection, and they were followed longitudinally.

This receptor was identified in a woman aged 25 to 39 with COVID-19, enrolled during active disease. The chain has TRBV6-5 and TRBJ2-3; weak D call: TRBD1 (5 bases). Sequenced material: peripheral blood. For the CDR3, the DNA is TGTGCCAGCCATCAGGGTGCGCAGTATTTT. Translating it yields CASHQGAQYF.